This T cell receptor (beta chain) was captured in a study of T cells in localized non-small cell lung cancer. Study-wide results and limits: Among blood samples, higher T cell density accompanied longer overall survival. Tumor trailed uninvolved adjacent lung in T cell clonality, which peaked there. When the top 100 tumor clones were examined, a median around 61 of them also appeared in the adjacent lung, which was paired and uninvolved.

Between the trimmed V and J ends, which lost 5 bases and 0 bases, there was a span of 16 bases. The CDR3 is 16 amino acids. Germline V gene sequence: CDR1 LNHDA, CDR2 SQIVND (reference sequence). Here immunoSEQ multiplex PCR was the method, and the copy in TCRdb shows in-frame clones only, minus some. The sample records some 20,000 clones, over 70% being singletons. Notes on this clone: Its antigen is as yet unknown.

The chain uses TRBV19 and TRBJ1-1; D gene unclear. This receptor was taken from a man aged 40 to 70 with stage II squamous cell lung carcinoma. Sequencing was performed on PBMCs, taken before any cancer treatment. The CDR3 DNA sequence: TGTGCCAGTAGTTCCGGGCAGTTCCCCCTGAACACTGAAGCTTTCTTT. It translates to CASSSGQFPLNTEAFF.